These 14 T cell receptor beta chains originate from one sample sequenced in a study of blood T cell repertoires in COVID-19. Only in-frame clones appear in the TCRdb table, and some are missing; sequencing was by immunoSEQ multiplex PCR. The sample lists roughly 400,000 clones; around 87% were seen once. Sequenced material: PBMCs or T cells enriched from blood (not recorded which). Receptors originate from a woman in her forties or fifties who had recovered from COVID-19.

The gene calls are TRBV19 and TRBJ1-1, with a weak D call TRBD1 (5 bases). Germline V gives CDR1 LNHDA, CDR2 SQIVND (reference sequence). CDR3 length: 15 residues. Trimming cost V 5 bases and J 1 base, with 14 bases left between them. CDR3 residues: CASSLYRGGNTEAFF. The CDR3, as DNA: TGTGCCAGTAGTCTGTACCGGGGGGGGAACACTGAAGCTTTCTTT.

This clone was found many times. The V call is TRBV9, the J call TRBJ2-3; TRBD2 matches at 11 bases. This CDR3 is built from 16 residues. V was clipped by 3 bases and J by 2 bases; unmatched bases: 5. The germline V gene has CDR1 SGDLS and CDR2 YYNGEE. CDR3 coding DNA: TGTGCCAGCAGCGGGGCTAGCGGGGGGACCACAGATACGCAGTATTTT. It translates to CASSGASGGTTDTQYF. Full variable domain (outside the CDR3, taken from reference TRBV9 and TRBJ2-3): DSGVTQTPKHLITATGQRVTLRCSPRSGDLSVYWYQQSLDQGLQFLIQYYNGEERAKGNILERFSAQQFPDLHSELNLSSLELGDSALYFCASSGASGGTTDTQYFGPGTRLTVL.

This chain links TRBV4-1 with TRBJ1-2; possibly TRBD1 for D (5 bases). This CDR3 spans 11 amino acids. V lost 4 bases and J 9 bases, leaving 9 bases between the germline ends. CDR1 MGHRA and CDR2 YSYEKL come from the germline V gene. CDR3 DNA sequence: TGCGCCAGCAGCCGGGACTCTCGCTACACCTTC. It codes for CASSRDSRYTF.

Only one count was recorded for this clone. The chain links TRBV18 to TRBJ2-2; D is perhaps TRBD2 (7 bases). V lost 0 bases to trimming and J lost 4 bases, with 15 bases between them. The CDR3 has 17 residues. From germline, CDR1 is KGHSH and CDR2 LQKENI. The CDR3 region is CASSPPGGGASTGELFF. The CDR3 nucleotides are TGTGCCAGCTCACCACCCGGAGGGGGGGCGAGCACCGGGGAGCTGTTTTTT.

This chain joins TRBV6-5 and TRBJ1-1; D remains unclear. The CDR3 extends over 13 amino acids. CDR1 and CDR2 (germline): MNHEY, SVGAGI. V was trimmed by 7 bases and J by 4 bases, leaving 13 bases between them. CDR3 protein: CASTLGRGTEAFF. The CDR3 DNA reads TGTGCCAGCACCTTAGGACGGGGCACTGAAGCTTTCTTT.

The chain has TRBV18 and TRBJ2-5, with 9 positions matching TRBD1. The V gene end was trimmed by 3 bases and the J gene end by 2 bases; junction bases not matched to a gene: 4. Germline V CDR1 and CDR2: KGHSH, LQKENI. This CDR3 spans 15 amino acids. The CDR3 coding sequence is TGTGCCAGCTCACCGTCGACAGGGGGGCAAGAGACCCAGTACTTC. It codes for CASSPSTGGQETQYF.

The genes are TRBV7-2 and TRBJ1-1; D is uncertain. V was shortened by 6 bases and J by 1 base, with 9 bases between the two germline ends. This CDR3 has 13 residues. Germline values: CDR1 SGHTA, CDR2 FQGNSA. The CDR3 sequence: CASSIRWNTEAFF. The CDR3 DNA follows: TGTGCCAGCAGTATCAGGTGGAACACTGAAGCTTTCTTT.

The chain links TRBV2 to TRBJ2-5; 7 bases are shared with TRBD2. This CDR3 has 14 residues. From germline, CDR1 is SNHLY and CDR2 FYNNEI. Unmatched junction bases numbered 14, after V lost 9 bases and J lost 7 bases. CDR3 bases: TGTGCCAGTAGGACGGGAGGCTGGCTGGCGACCCAGTACTTC. It translates to CASRTGGWLATQYF.

The V call is TRBV18, the J call TRBJ1-2, with TRBD1 as a possible D gene (5 bases). The germline V gene encodes CDR1 KGHSH and CDR2 LQKENI. The V and J ends lost 0 bases and 4 bases respectively, with 18 bases between them. CDR3 size: 17 residues. CDR3 loop: CASSPPGAGPPGYGYTF. CDR3 in DNA: TGTGCCAGCTCACCACCCGGTGCGGGGCCCCCGGGCTATGGCTACACCTTC.

This sequence joins TRBV20-1 and TRBJ1-2, with D unclear. The CDR3 runs 11 residues. The germline V and J ends were trimmed by 3 bases and 5 bases, with 7 bases remaining between them. The germline V gene has CDR1 DFQATT and CDR2 SNEGSKA (reference sequence). The CDR3 nucleotides read TGCAGTGCTAGCCTGGAGTATGGCTACACCTTC. Translation: CSASLEYGYTF.

V gene TRBV15 combines with J gene TRBJ2-7; the D gene is possibly TRBD2 (5 bases). Germline CDR1 and CDR2: LNHNV and YYDKDF (reference sequence). V dropped 3 bases and J dropped 2 bases, with 17 bases sitting between them. The CDR3 totals 16 residues. Written as DNA, the CDR3 is TGTGCCACCAGCAGTCCCGAGGGTTGGAGCCCCTACGAGCAGTACTTC. The encoded protein is CATSSPEGWSPYEQYF. Supplemented by reference TRBV15 and TRBJ2-7, the full variable domain reads DAMVIQNPRYQVTQFGKPVTLSCSQTLNHNVMYWYQQKSSQAPKLLFHYYDKDFNNEADTPDNFQSRRPNTSFCFLDIRSPGLGDTAMYLCATSSPEGWSPYEQYFGPGTRLTVT.

The gene calls are TRBV30 and TRBJ1-2, with 8 nucleotides matching TRBD1. V lost 3 bases, J lost 4 bases, and 4 bases stayed unmatched. Germline loops: CDR1 GTSNPN, CDR2 SVGIG (reference sequence). The CDR3 totals 13 residues. The CDR3 sequence is CAWRGQGAYGYTF. DNA of the CDR3: TGTGCCTGGAGGGGTCAGGGGGCCTATGGCTACACCTTC.

This clone was recorded only once. The V call is TRBV13, the J call TRBJ1-1, with a possible D match to TRBD1 (6 bases). Germline-derived CDR1 and CDR2 are PRHDT and FYEKMQ (reference sequence). This CDR3 region has 16 residues. The V end lost 0 bases, the J end lost 6 bases, and 17 bases lay between the germline ends. The chain's CDR3 is CASSLGLAGVFAEAFF. The CDR3 DNA is TGTGCCAGCAGCTTAGGCCTCGCAGGGGTTTTCGCTGAAGCTTTCTTT.

The chain joins TRBV20-1 to TRBJ1-1, with 8 bases that match TRBD1. V shed 3 bases, J shed 1 base, and the junction held 4 bases outside the gene matches. Germline loops: CDR1 DFQATT, CDR2 SNEGSKA (reference sequence). This CDR3 has 14 amino acids. The CDR3, as DNA: TGCAGTGCTAGTAAGACAGGGGCGAACACTGAAGCTTTCTTT. This codes for CSASKTGANTEAFF.